This T cell receptor (beta chain) was recovered during a study of tumor-infiltrating lymphocytes in glioblastoma multiforme. Study outcomes and limitations: No surface-marker sorting into functional T cell subtypes was done. Clone frequencies may be distorted by unequal TCR transcripts per cell.

TCRB libraries came from RNA via three nested multiplex PCR rounds. Input was 0.5 ug total RNA, reverse-transcribed with a C-beta primer. One entry per CDR3 protein, called by TCRdb with MiXCR from the multiplex PCR reads. The repertoire includes about 9,200 distinct CDR3 sequences, around two thirds of them detected once, and about 30% sits in the top ten. The table lists this clonotype with a count of one. Its antigen is currently unknown. This CDR3 region has 19 residues. V shed 0 bases and J 3 bases; nucleotides not matched to a gene: 16. CDR1 is DFQATT and CDR2 is SNEGSKA in the germline V gene (reference sequence).

This clonotype was obtained from a male donor with glioblastoma. V usage is TRBV20-1 and J usage is TRBJ2-4, with TRBD1 matching 8 bases. The sample taken for sequencing was brain tumor tissue. The CDR3 protein is CSARDPNRGIRRVKNIQYF. In nucleotides, the CDR3 is TGCAGTGCTAGAGACCCGAACAGGGGGATTCGGAGAGTCAAAAACATTCAGTACTTC.